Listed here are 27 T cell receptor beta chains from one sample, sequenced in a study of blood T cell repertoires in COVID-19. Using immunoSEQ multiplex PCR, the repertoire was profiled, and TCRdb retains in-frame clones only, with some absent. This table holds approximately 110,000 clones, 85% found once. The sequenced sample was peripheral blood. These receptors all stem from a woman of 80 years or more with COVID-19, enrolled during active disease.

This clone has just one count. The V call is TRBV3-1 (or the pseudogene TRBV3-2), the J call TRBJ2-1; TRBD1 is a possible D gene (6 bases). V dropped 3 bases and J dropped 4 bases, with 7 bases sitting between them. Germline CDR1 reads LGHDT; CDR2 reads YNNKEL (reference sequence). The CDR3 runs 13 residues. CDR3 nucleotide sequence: TGTGCCAGCAGCCACGACAGGTACAATGAGCAGTTCTTC. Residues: CASSHDRYNEQFF.

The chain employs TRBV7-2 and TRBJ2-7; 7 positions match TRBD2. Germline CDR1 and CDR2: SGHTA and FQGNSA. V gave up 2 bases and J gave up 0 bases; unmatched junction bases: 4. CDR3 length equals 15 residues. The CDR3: CASSLSGGSSYEQYF. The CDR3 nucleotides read TGTGCCAGCAGCTTAAGCGGCGGGAGCTCCTACGAGCAGTACTTC.

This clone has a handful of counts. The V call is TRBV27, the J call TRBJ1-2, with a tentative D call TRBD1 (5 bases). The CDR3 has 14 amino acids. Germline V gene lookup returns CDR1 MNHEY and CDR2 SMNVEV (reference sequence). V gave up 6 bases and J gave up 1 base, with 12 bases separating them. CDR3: CASSPYGGNYGYTF. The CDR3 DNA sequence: TGTGCCAGCAGCCCCTACGGGGGTAACTATGGCTACACCTTC.

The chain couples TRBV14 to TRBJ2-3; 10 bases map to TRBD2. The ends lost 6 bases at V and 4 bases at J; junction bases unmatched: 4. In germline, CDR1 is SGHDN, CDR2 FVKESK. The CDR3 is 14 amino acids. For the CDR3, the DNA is TGTGCCAGCAGAGCTAGCGGGAGTTCAGATACGCAGTATTTT. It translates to CASRASGSSDTQYF.

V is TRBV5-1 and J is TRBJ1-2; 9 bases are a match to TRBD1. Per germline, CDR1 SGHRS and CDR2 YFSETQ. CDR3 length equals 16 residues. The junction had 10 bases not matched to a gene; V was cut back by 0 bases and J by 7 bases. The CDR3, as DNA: TGCGCCAGCAGCTTGGAACAGGGGGCGATCGGTATTGGCTACACCTTC. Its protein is CASSLEQGAIGIGYTF.

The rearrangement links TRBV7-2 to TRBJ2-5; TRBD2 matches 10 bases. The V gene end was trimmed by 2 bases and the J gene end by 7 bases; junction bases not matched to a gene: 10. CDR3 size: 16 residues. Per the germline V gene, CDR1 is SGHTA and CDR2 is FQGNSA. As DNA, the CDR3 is TGTGCCAGCAGCTTAATCGCTAGCGGGAGAGAAAGGACCCAGTACTTC. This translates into CASSLIASGRERTQYF. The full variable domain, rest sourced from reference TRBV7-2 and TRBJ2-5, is GAGVSQSPSNKVTEKGKDVELRCDPISGHTALYWYRQSLGQGLEFLIYFQGNSAPDKSGLPSDRFSAERTGGSVSTLTIQRTQQEDSAVYLCASSLIASGRERTQYFGPGTRLLVL.

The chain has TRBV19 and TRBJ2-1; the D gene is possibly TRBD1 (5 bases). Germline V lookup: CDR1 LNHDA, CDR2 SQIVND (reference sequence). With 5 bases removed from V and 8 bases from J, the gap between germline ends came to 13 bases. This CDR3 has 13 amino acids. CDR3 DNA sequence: TGTGCCAGTAGTGTCCAGGGTGGATATGAGCAGTTCTTC. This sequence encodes CASSVQGGYEQFF.

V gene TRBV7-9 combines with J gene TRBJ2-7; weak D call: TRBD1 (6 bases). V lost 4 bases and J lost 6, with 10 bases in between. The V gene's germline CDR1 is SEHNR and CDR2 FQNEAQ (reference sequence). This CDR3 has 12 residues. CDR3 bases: TGTGCCAGCAGCTCACAGGGCGGCGAGCAGTACTTC. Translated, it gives CASSSQGGEQYF.

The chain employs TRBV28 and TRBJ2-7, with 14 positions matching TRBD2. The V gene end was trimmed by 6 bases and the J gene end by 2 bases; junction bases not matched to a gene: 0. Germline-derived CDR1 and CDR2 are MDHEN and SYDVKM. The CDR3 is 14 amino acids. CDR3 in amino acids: CASRTSGRAYEQYF. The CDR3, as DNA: TGTGCCAGCAGGACTAGCGGGAGGGCCTACGAGCAGTACTTC.

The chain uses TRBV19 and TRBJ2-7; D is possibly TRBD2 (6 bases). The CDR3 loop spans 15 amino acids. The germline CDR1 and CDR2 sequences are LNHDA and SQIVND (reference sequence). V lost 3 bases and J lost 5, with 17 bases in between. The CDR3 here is CASSIRGEERDEQYF. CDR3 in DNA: TGTGCCAGTAGTATCCGAGGGGAGGAACGAGACGAGCAGTACTTC.

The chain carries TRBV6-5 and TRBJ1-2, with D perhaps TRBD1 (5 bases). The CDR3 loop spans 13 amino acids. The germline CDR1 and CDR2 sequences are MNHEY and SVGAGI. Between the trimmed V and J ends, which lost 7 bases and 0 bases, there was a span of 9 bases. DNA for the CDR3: TGTGCCAGCACCTCGACAGCTAACTATGGCTACACCTTC. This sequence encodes CASTSTANYGYTF.

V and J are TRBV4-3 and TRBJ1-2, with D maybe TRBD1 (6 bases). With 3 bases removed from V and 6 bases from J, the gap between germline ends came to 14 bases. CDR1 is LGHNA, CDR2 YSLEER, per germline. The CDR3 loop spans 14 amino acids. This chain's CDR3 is CASSHGQPTNGYTF. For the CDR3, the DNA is TGCGCCAGCAGCCATGGACAGCCCACGAATGGCTACACCTTC.

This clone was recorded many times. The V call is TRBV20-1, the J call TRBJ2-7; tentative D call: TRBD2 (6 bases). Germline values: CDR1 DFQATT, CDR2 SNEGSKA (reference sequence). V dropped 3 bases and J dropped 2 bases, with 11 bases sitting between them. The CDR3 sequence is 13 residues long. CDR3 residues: CSASDREPYEQYF. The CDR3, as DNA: TGCAGTGCTAGTGATCGGGAGCCCTACGAGCAGTACTTC.

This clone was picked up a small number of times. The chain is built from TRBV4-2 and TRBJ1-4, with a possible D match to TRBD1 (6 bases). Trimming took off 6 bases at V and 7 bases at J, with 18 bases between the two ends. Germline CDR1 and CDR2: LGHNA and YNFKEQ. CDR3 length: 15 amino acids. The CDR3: CASSTEDRGGEKLFF. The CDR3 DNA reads TGTGCCAGCAGTACAGAGGACCGAGGGGGTGAAAAACTGTTTTTT.

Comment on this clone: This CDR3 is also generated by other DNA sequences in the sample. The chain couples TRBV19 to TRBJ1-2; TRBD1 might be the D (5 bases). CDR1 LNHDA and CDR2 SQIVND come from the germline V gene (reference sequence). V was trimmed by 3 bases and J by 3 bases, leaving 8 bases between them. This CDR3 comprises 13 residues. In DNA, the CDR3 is TGTGCCAGTAGTATTCAGGGCCACTATGGCTACACCTTC. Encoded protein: CASSIQGHYGYTF.

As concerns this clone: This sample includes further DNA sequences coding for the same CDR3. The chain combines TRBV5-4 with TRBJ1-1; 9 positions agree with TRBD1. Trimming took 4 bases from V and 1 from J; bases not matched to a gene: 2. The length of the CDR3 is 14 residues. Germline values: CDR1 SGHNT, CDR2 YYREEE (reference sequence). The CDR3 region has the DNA TGTGCCAGCAGCCTGGACAGGGGGAACACTGAAGCTTTCTTT. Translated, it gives CASSLDRGNTEAFF. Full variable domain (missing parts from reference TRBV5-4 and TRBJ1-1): ETGVTQSPTHLIKTRGQQVTLRCSSQSGHNTVSWYQQALGQGPQFIFQYYREEENGRGNFPPRFSGLQFPNYSSELNVNALELDDSALYLCASSLDRGNTEAFFGQGTRLTVV.

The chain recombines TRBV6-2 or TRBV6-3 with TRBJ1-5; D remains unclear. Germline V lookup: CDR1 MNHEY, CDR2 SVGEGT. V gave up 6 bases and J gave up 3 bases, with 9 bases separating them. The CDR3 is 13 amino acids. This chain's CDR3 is CASSQQYNQPQHF. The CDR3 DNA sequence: TGTGCCAGCAGCCAACAGTACAATCAGCCCCAGCATTTT.

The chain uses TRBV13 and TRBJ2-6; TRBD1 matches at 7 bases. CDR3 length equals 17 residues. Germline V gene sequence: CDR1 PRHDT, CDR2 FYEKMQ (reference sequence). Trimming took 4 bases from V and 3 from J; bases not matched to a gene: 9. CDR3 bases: TGTGCCAGCAGCTCCTGGACAGGAGTCGGTGGGGCCAACGTCCTGACTTTC. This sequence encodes CASSSWTGVGGANVLTF.

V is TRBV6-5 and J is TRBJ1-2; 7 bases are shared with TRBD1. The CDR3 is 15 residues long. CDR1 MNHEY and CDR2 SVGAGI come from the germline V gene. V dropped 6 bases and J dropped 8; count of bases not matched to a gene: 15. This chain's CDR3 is CASSPWAGQLGGYTF. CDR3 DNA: TGTGCCAGCAGCCCCTGGGCGGGACAGCTTGGAGGCTACACCTTC.

CDR3 nucleotides: TGTGCCAGCAGCCCCCAGGGCCTCAACAATTCACCCCTCCACTTT. It translates to CASSPQGLNNSPLHF. The chain employs TRBV3-1 (or the pseudogene TRBV3-2) and TRBJ1-6, with D perhaps TRBD1 (5 bases). The CDR3 spans 15 residues. Trimming removed 4 bases from V and 7 bases from J, with 14 bases in between. Germline CDR1 is LGHDT and CDR2 is YNNKEL (reference sequence).

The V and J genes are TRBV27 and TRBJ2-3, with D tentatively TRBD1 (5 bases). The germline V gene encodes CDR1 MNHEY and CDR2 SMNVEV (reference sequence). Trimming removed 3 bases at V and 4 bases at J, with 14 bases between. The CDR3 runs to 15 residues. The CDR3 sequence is CASSFDRTVPDTQYF. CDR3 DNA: TGTGCCAGCAGTTTCGACAGAACCGTCCCAGATACGCAGTATTTT.

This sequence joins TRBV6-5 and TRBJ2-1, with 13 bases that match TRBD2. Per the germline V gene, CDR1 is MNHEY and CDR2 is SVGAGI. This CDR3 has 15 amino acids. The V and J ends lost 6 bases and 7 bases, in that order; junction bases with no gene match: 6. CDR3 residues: CASRRLAGGQNEQFF. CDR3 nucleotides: TGTGCCAGCAGAAGACTAGCGGGAGGTCAGAATGAGCAGTTCTTC.

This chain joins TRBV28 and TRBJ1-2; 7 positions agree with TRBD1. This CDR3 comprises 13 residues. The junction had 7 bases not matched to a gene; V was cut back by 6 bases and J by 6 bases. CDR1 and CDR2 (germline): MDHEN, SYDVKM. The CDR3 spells CASSRDRVDGYTF. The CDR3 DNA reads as TGTGCCAGCAGCCGAGACAGGGTCGATGGCTACACCTTC.

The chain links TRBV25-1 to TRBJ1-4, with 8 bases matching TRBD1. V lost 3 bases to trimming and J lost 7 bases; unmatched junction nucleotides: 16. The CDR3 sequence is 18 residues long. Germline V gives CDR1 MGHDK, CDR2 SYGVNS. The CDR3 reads CASSDPAGSRGLFEKLFF. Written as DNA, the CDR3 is TGTGCCAGCAGTGACCCAGCGGGTAGCAGGGGGCTTTTTGAAAAACTGTTTTTT.

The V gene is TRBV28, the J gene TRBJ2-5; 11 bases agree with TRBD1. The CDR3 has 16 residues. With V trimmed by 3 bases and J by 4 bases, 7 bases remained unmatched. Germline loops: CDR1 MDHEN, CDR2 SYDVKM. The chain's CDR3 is CASSFGQGARRETQYF. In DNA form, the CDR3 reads TGTGCCAGCAGTTTTGGACAGGGGGCGCGTCGAGAGACCCAGTACTTC.

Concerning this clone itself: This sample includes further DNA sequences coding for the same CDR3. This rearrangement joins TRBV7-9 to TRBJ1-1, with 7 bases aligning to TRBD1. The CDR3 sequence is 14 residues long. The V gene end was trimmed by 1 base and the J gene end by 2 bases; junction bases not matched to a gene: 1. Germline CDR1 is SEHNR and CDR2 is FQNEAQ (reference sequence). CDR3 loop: CASSLGTGNTEAFF. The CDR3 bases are TGTGCCAGCAGCTTAGGGACAGGTAACACTGAAGCTTTCTTT.

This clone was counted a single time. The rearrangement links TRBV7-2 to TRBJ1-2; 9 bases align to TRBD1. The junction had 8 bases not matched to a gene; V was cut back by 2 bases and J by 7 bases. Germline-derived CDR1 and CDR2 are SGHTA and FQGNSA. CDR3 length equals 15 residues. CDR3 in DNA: TGTGCCAGCAGCTTAAACCGGGACAGGGTTACTGGCTACACCTTC. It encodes CASSLNRDRVTGYTF.